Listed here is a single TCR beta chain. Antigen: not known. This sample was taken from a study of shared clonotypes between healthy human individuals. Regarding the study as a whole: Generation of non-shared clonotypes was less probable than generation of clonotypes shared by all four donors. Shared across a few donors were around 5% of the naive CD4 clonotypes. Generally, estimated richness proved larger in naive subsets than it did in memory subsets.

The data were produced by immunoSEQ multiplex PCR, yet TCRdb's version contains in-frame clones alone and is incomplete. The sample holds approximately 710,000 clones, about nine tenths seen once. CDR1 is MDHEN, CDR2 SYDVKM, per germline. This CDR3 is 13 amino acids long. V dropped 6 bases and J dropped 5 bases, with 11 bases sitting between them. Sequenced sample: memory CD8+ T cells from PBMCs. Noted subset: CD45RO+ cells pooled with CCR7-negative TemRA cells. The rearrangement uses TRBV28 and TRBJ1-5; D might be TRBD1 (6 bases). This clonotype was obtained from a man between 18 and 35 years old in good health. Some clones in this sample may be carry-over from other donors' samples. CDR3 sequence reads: CASREGGDQPQHF. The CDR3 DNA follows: TGTGCCAGCAGGGAGGGGGGAGATCAGCCCCAGCATTTT.